Shown below are 24 T cell receptor beta chains from a single sample sequenced in a study of cytomegalovirus exposure and HLA in healthy donors. Repertoires were generated with immunoSEQ multiplex PCR, while TCRdb's copy carries only in-frame clones and drops some. The repertoire holds 150,000 to 200,000 clones, with approximately 84% as singletons. Sequenced input: PBMCs. These receptors were collected from a man aged 18 to 30 in good health and CMV-seropositive.

This chain joins TRBV19 and TRBJ2-7; TRBD1 is a possible D gene (6 bases). Trimming left V 5 bases short and J 1 base short, with 12 bases between. Germline assignment: CDR1 LNHDA and CDR2 SQIVND (reference sequence). The CDR3 totals 14 residues. The CDR3 protein is CASSSQGFSYEQYF. CDR3 DNA sequence: TGTGCCAGTAGTTCCCAGGGGTTTTCCTACGAGCAGTACTTC.

This clone turned up a few times. The genes are TRBV5-1 and TRBJ1-1, with D maybe TRBD1 (5 bases). The germline V gene encodes CDR1 SGHRS and CDR2 YFSETQ. The CDR3 spans 15 residues. Trimming pared 2 bases from V and 5 bases from J, leaving 16 bases between. The CDR3 here is CASSLQATHGTEAFF. DNA of the CDR3: TGCGCCAGCAGCTTACAGGCGACCCATGGGACTGAAGCTTTCTTT.

The rearrangement joins TRBV19 to TRBJ2-1; 8 bases line up with TRBD2. The CDR3 is made up of 18 amino acids. Germline V gene sequence: CDR1 LNHDA, CDR2 SQIVND (reference sequence). Trimming took 2 bases from V and 4 from J; bases not matched to a gene: 13. This CDR3 is CASSIRPLAGGGYNEQFF. CDR3 nucleotide sequence: TGTGCCAGTAGTATACGCCCTTTGGCGGGAGGAGGGTACAATGAGCAGTTCTTC. Looking up the rest from reference TRBV19 and TRBJ2-1 gives the full variable domain: DGGITQSPKYLFRKEGQNVTLSCEQNLNHDAMYWYRQDPGQGLRLIYYSQIVNDFQKGDIAEGYSVSREKKESFPLTVTSAQKNPTAFYLCASSIRPLAGGGYNEQFFGPGTRLTVL.

A single count supports this clone. The chain joins TRBV14 to TRBJ2-7; the D is unclear. Germline V gene sequence: CDR1 SGHDN, CDR2 FVKESK. The CDR3 contains 12 residues. The V and J ends lost 1 base and 3 bases respectively, with 4 bases between them. The CDR3 region is CASSQASYEQYF. CDR3 coding DNA: TGTGCCAGCAGCCAAGCGAGCTACGAGCAGTACTTC.

The V call is TRBV2, the J call TRBJ2-3; D might be TRBD2 (6 bases). Trimming removed 8 bases from V and 0 bases from J, with 12 bases in between. The V gene's germline CDR1 is SNHLY and CDR2 FYNNEI. The CDR3 has 14 amino acids. CDR3 nucleotide sequence: TGTGCCAGCCAAGGCGGGGTTAGCACAGATACGCAGTATTTT. It yields the protein CASQGGVSTDTQYF.

V usage is TRBV29-1 and J usage is TRBJ2-5, with 11 nucleotides matching TRBD2. The CDR3 extends over 15 amino acids. V lost 3 bases, J lost 5 bases, and 8 bases stayed unmatched. In germline, CDR1 is SQVTM, CDR2 ANQGSEA. The CDR3 sequence is CSVEVVLAGDETQYF. CDR3 DNA: TGCAGCGTTGAGGTTGTACTAGCGGGAGATGAGACCCAGTACTTC.

The V gene is TRBV5-5, the J gene TRBJ2-1; 9 nucleotides match TRBD2. The CDR3 runs 17 residues. The germline gives CDR1 SGHKS, CDR2 YYEKEE (reference sequence). With V trimmed by 1 base and J by 0 bases, 5 bases remained unmatched. The DNA of the CDR3 is TGTGCCAGCAGCTTGCATCGAGCGGGAGGCTCCTACAATGAGCAGTTCTTC. Its translation: CASSLHRAGGSYNEQFF. The full variable domain, rest sourced from reference TRBV5-5 and TRBJ2-1, is DAGVTQSPTHLIKTRGQQVTLRCSPISGHKSVSWYQQVLGQGPQFIFQYYEKEERGRGNFPDRFSARQFPNYSSELNVNALLLGDSALYLCASSLHRAGGSYNEQFFGPGTRLTVL.

This chain uses TRBV6-1 with TRBJ1-2; maybe TRBD1 (5 bases). The length of the CDR3 is 13 residues. V was cut by 5 bases and J by 3 bases, with 10 bases left in between. Germline V gene lookup returns CDR1 MNHNS and CDR2 SASEGT. The CDR3 sequence is CASSHSGDYGYTF. The CDR3 nucleotides are TGTGCCAGCAGTCACTCGGGGGACTATGGCTACACCTTC.

This clone was seen just once. The chain employs TRBV2 and TRBJ2-1; TRBD1 matches 10 bases. The CDR3 is 15 residues long. Germline values: CDR1 SNHLY, CDR2 FYNNEI. Losses at the gene ends were 2 bases for V and 8 bases for J; bases not matched to a gene: 6. CDR3 sequence (DNA): TGTGCCAGCAGTGAATTCGGGACAGGGGCGTATGAGCAGTTCTTC. This sequence encodes CASSEFGTGAYEQFF.

This clone was found many times. V gene TRBV30 combines with J gene TRBJ1-1; D perhaps matches TRBD1 (5 bases). The germline V gene has CDR1 GTSNPN and CDR2 SVGIG (reference sequence). The ends were cut back, 3 bases at V and 5 bases at J, with 16 bases in the middle. The length of the CDR3 is 14 residues. For the CDR3, the DNA is TGTGCCTGGAGCGCCGGGACTAAGGGTACTGAAGCTTTCTTT. Translated: CAWSAGTKGTEAFF. The whole variable domain, remainder taken from reference TRBV30 and TRBJ1-1, is SQTIHQWPATLVQPVGSPLSLECTVEGTSNPNLYWYRQAAGRGLQLLFYSVGIGQISSEVPQNLSASRPQDRQFILSSKKLLLSDSGFYLCAWSAGTKGTEAFFGQGTRLTVV.

The CDR3 here is CASSRGQGPYEQYF. As DNA, the CDR3 is TGTGCCAGCAGCCGAGGACAGGGTCCATACGAGCAGTACTTC. This rearrangement joins TRBV11-2 to TRBJ2-7; 8 nucleotides line up with TRBD1. With 5 bases clipped from V and 4 bases from J, the junction kept 7 bases outside the gene matches. The CDR3 totals 14 residues. Per the germline V gene, CDR1 is SGHAT and CDR2 is FQNNGV. The full variable domain, its missing parts supplied by reference TRBV11-2 and TRBJ2-7, is EAGVAQSPRYKIIEKRQSVAFWCNPISGHATLYWYQQILGQGPKLLIQFQNNGVVDDSQLPKDRFSAERLKGVDSTLKIQPAKLEDSAVYLCASSRGQGPYEQYFGPGTRLTVT.

The chain recombines TRBV28 with TRBJ1-2; D remains ambiguous. CDR3 length: 11 residues. In germline, CDR1 is MDHEN, CDR2 SYDVKM. Trimming stripped 6 bases from V and 10 bases from J, with 12 bases between. The CDR3 reads CASRGPPAYTF. The DNA of the CDR3 is TGTGCCAGCAGGGGCCCGCCGGCCTACACCTTC.

V usage is TRBV5-1 and J usage is TRBJ2-3; TRBD2 matches at 8 bases. The junction had 10 bases not matched to a gene; V was cut back by 4 bases and J by 6 bases. This CDR3 comprises 15 residues. Germline-derived CDR1 and CDR2 are SGHRS and YFSETQ. CDR3 in amino acids: CASSPGGRDGDTQYF. For the CDR3, the DNA is TGCGCCAGCAGCCCGGGAGGGCGGGATGGTGATACGCAGTATTTT.

The chain recombines TRBV28 with TRBJ2-7; 11 bases match TRBD2. The ends lost 2 bases at V and 4 bases at J; junction bases unmatched: 7. The CDR3 is 16 amino acids. CDR1 MDHEN and CDR2 SYDVKM come from the germline V gene. The CDR3 region has the DNA TGTGCCAGCAGTTTAATCCCACTAGCGGGAGCTTACGAGCAGTACTTC. Protein product: CASSLIPLAGAYEQYF.

The chain uses TRBV29-1 and TRBJ1-2, with D unresolved. Germline V lookup: CDR1 SQVTM, CDR2 ANQGSEA. V shed 3 bases and J shed 8 bases, with 16 bases lying between them. The CDR3 has 13 amino acids. The CDR3 nucleotides are TGCAGCGTTGACAGTTCTATGCGAGGGGGCTACACCTTC. Its translation: CSVDSSMRGGYTF.

The chain is built from TRBV29-1 and TRBJ1-2, with 7 bases aligning to TRBD1. The CDR3 has 12 residues. CDR1 and CDR2 (germline): SQVTM, ANQGSEA. In DNA form, the CDR3 reads TGCAACACGCGGGACAGTCGGGGTGGCTACACCTTC. The encoded protein is CNTRDSRGGYTF.

This clone has just one count. This chain links TRBV28 with TRBJ2-6, with D possibly TRBD1 on 6 matching bases. CDR1 and CDR2 from the germline V gene are MDHEN and SYDVKM. V was pared by 5 bases and J by 3 bases, with 11 bases between. CDR3 size: 15 residues. CDR3 region: CASSAQGFGANVLTF. CDR3 nucleotides: TGTGCCAGCAGTGCACAGGGATTTGGGGCCAACGTCCTGACTTTC.

The J gene is TRBJ2-7, the V gene TRBV9, with a weak D call TRBD2 (7 bases). This CDR3 contains 15 residues. Germline V gene sequence: CDR1 SGDLS, CDR2 YYNGEE. With 3 bases removed from V and 3 bases from J, the gap between germline ends came to 16 bases. The CDR3 here is CASSGREGEIYEQYF. The CDR3 DNA sequence: TGTGCCAGCAGCGGAAGGGAGGGGGAGATCTACGAGCAGTACTTC.

This clone came up once. The chain links TRBV28 to TRBJ1-2, with 8 bases aligning to TRBD1. Germline CDR1 reads MDHEN; CDR2 reads SYDVKM. The trim removed 6 bases at V and 4 bases at J, leaving 10 bases unmatched. The CDR3 runs 15 residues. The CDR3 protein is CASRTPGGAGYGYTF. CDR3 nucleotide sequence: TGTGCCAGCAGGACCCCAGGGGGCGCCGGCTATGGCTACACCTTC.

This clone was counted many times. The J gene is TRBJ1-2, the V gene TRBV5-6; TRBD1 is a possible D gene (5 bases). The germline CDR1 and CDR2 sequences are SGHDT and YYEEEE. This CDR3 comprises 14 residues. V lost 5 bases to trimming and J lost 8 bases, with 19 bases between them. Written as DNA, the CDR3 is TGTGCCAGCAGAGCTAGGACAACCAGGATCGGCTACACCTTC. It specifies CASRARTTRIGYTF.

The J gene is TRBJ1-5, the V gene TRBV19; the D is unclear. This CDR3 comprises 15 residues. Germline CDR1 and CDR2: LNHDA and SQIVND (reference sequence). Trimming cost V 5 bases and J 6 bases, with 17 bases left between them. In nucleotides, the CDR3 is TGTGCCAGTAGTCCCACGAGGGATTTGGGTCAGCCCCAGCATTTT. It specifies CASSPTRDLGQPQHF.

The chain combines TRBV19 with TRBJ1-5; 7 bases line up with TRBD1. The germline V gene has CDR1 LNHDA and CDR2 SQIVND (reference sequence). Unmatched junction bases numbered 5, after V lost 6 bases and J lost 0 bases. The CDR3 has 15 amino acids. Here the CDR3 reads CASSTTGNSNQPQHF. The CDR3 DNA reads TGTGCCAGTAGCACGACAGGGAATAGCAATCAGCCCCAGCATTTT.

The chain carries TRBV2 and TRBJ2-3; 7 nucleotides line up with TRBD1. CDR3 length equals 14 residues. CDR1 is SNHLY, CDR2 FYNNEI, per germline. V shed 6 bases and J 4 bases; nucleotides not matched to a gene: 7. For the CDR3, the DNA is TGTGCCAGCAGAGACAGGGCGGTCGCAGATACGCAGTATTTT. Its protein is CASRDRAVADTQYF.

CDR3 bases: TGTGCCAGTAAAAAAGGGGGCGCCGGAGGCTACACCTTC. Its protein product is CASKKGGAGGYTF. V gene TRBV6-6 combines with J gene TRBJ1-2; 7 nucleotides match TRBD1. V shed 9 bases and J 8 bases; nucleotides not matched to a gene: 12. Germline V CDR1 and CDR2: MNHNY, SVGAGI (reference sequence). The CDR3 extends over 13 amino acids.